This passage covers 7 T cell receptor beta chains from one sample sequenced in a study of beta chain features in type 1 diabetes. All of the isolated RNA was reverse transcribed, so expressed TCRB transcripts were sequenced. TCRdb's table, derived via immunoSEQ multiplex PCR, lists solely in-frame clones and lacks some. Here the sample spans about 320,000 clones, around 13% being singletons. Specimen: central memory CD4+ T cells from blood. The receptors derive from a man aged 25 to 40 in good health.

The genes are TRBV6-1 and TRBJ1-1; D not resolved. Germline CDR1 is MNHNS and CDR2 is SASEGT. V was trimmed by 5 bases and J by 2 bases, leaving 9 bases between them. This CDR3 is 13 amino acids long. The CDR3 DNA reads TGTGCCAGCAGTTTGAATGAAAACACTGAAGCTTTCTTT. Translating gives CASSLNENTEAFF.

This clone was seen only a few times. The rearrangement joins TRBV6-5 to TRBJ1-1; 11 bases map to TRBD1. This CDR3 region has 15 residues. The J segment lost 7 bases and the V segment lost 6 bases, leaving 10 bases of the junction unmatched. Looked up from germline, CDR1 is MNHEY and CDR2 is SVGAGI. The CDR3 DNA follows: TGTGCCAGCAGCCCCGGGACAGGGGGACGGAATGAAGCTTTCTTT. It translates to CASSPGTGGRNEAFF.

This chain uses TRBV27 with TRBJ1-1; no clear D gene. The CDR3 contains 14 residues. V was cut by 2 bases and J by 0 bases, with 7 bases left in between. Germline CDR1 reads MNHEY; CDR2 reads SMNVEV (reference sequence). The CDR3 is CASSLQVMNTEAFF. DNA of the CDR3: TGTGCCAGCAGTTTACAGGTAATGAACACTGAAGCTTTCTTT.

A remark on this clone: Relative to the germline gene, one junction end is altered; a read error may explain this. The chain joins TRBV5-1 to TRBJ2-1; tentatively, D is TRBD1 or TRBD2 (5 bases each). This CDR3 comprises 15 residues. CDR1 and CDR2 from the germline V gene are SGHRS and YFSETQ. The CDR3 loop reads CASSSTRTRGTEQFF. In DNA form, the CDR3 reads TGTGCCAGCAGCTCGACGAGGACCCGGGGCACTGAGCAGTTCTTC. Together with reference TRBV5-1 and TRBJ2-1, the CDR3 gives the full variable domain: KAGVTQTPRYLIKTRGQQVTLSCSPISGHRSVSWYQQTPGQGLQFLFEYFSETQRNKGNFPGRFSGRQFSNSRSEMNVSTLELGDSALYLCASSSTRTRGTEQFFGPGTRLTVL.

This chain connects TRBV7-2 to TRBJ2-5; 10 bases are shared with TRBD1. The J segment lost 5 bases and the V segment lost 3 bases, leaving 9 bases of the junction unmatched. Germline V gene sequence: CDR1 SGHTA, CDR2 FQGNSA. The CDR3 contains 16 residues. The CDR3: CASSFIADRGMETQYF. DNA of the CDR3: TGTGCCAGCAGCTTTATCGCGGACAGGGGGATGGAGACCCAGTACTTC.

In this sample, this clone turned up a few times. The chain recombines TRBV5-6 with TRBJ1-6; D unclear. The ends were cut back, 3 bases at V and 13 bases at J, with 11 bases in the middle. The germline gives CDR1 SGHDT, CDR2 YYEEEE. There are 12 residues in the CDR3. In nucleotides, the CDR3 is TGTGCCAGCAGCTATTCCCCTTCGCCCCTCCACTTT. It specifies CASSYSPSPLHF.

At least ten counts were recorded for this clone. This chain uses TRBV18 with TRBJ2-1; possible D gene TRBD1, 6 bases. Trimming took 3 bases from V and 6 from J, leaving 9 bases between them. CDR1 is KGHSH, CDR2 LQKENI, per germline. CDR3 length equals 13 residues. The CDR3 DNA is TGTGCCAGCTCACCGAACAGGGCCAATGAGCAGTTCTTC. Its translation: CASSPNRANEQFF.